This TCR beta chain stems from a study of tumor T cells in aggressive B-cell lymphoma. V dropped 5 bases and J dropped 0; count of bases not matched to a gene: 12. The CDR3 covers 18 residues. CDR1 is SNHLY, CDR2 FYNNEI, per germline. Libraries were prepared by immunoSEQ multiplex PCR; TCRdb keeps only in-frame clonotypes and omits some of them. Among 5,500 to 7,500 clones listed, 88% were seen once. The sequencing input was tumor tissue. The chain couples TRBV2 to TRBJ1-5, with 8 bases fitting TRBD1. This receptor was obtained from an adult with diffuse large B cell lymphoma. Some clones in this sample may be carry-over from other donors' samples. Here the CDR3 DNA reads TGTGCCAGCAGTCTACCGGGACAGGTTGTTAATAGCAATCAGCCCCAGCATTTT. Translation gives CASSLPGQVVNSNQPQHF.